The 26 T cell receptor beta chains reported below all come from one sample, sequenced in a study of cytomegalovirus exposure and HLA in healthy donors. The PCR employed 60 Vbeta primers together with 13 Jbeta primers. Generated by immunoSEQ multiplex PCR, the TCRdb table keeps only in-frame clones and is missing some. The sample has some 190,000 clones, over 70% seen once. The sample was PBMCs. All receptors derive from a boy younger than 10 in good health and CMV-seronegative.

Written as DNA, the CDR3 is TGCGCCAGCAGCTTAGCGGGGGACACCACAGATACGCAGTATTTT. Translating gives CASSLAGDTTDTQYF. The chain is built from TRBV5-1 and TRBJ2-3, with 8 bases that match TRBD2. Losses at the gene ends were 2 bases for V and 2 bases for J; bases not matched to a gene: 4. Germline lookup yields CDR1 SGHRS and CDR2 YFSETQ. This CDR3 contains 15 residues.

The chain recombines TRBV4-3 with TRBJ1-1; D is possibly TRBD1 (6 bases). Germline V lookup: CDR1 LGHNA, CDR2 YSLEER. Trimming left V 0 bases short and J 5 bases short, with 16 bases between. This CDR3 contains 16 residues. CDR3 sequence (DNA): TGCGCCAGCAGCCAAGATCGAGGGGGAGTAAATACTGAAGCTTTCTTT. Residues: CASSQDRGGVNTEAFF.

This rearrangement joins TRBV2 to TRBJ2-7, with D unresolved. V was pared by 2 bases and J by 9 bases, with 11 bases between. This CDR3 has 12 residues. The germline V gene encodes CDR1 SNHLY and CDR2 FYNNEI. The CDR3 is CASSESPTVQYF. For the CDR3, the DNA is TGTGCCAGCAGTGAAAGCCCTACGGTGCAGTACTTC.

The chain is built from TRBV18 and TRBJ2-2, with TRBD2 identical over 11 bases. The germline V gene encodes CDR1 KGHSH and CDR2 LQKENI. The CDR3 is 16 residues long. V shed 6 bases, J shed 2 bases, and the junction held 5 bases outside the gene matches. The CDR3 DNA sequence: TGTGCCAGCTCCCGCGGACTAGCGGGTAACACCGGGGAGCTGTTTTTT. It is translated as CASSRGLAGNTGELFF.

The J gene is TRBJ1-2, the V gene TRBV5-6; possibly TRBD1 for D (5 bases). The CDR3 is 17 amino acids. CDR1 is SGHDT and CDR2 is YYEEEE in the germline V gene. V was cut by 0 bases and J by 4 bases, with 19 bases left in between. DNA for the CDR3: TGTGCCAGCAGCTTGGATCTACTGGAGGGGCGAGGCTATGGCTACACCTTC. This gives the protein CASSLDLLEGRGYGYTF.

This rearrangement joins TRBV5-4 to TRBJ1-4; D is uncertain. Germline V gene data show CDR1 as SGHNT and CDR2 as YYREEE (reference sequence). This CDR3 has 14 amino acids. The V end was cut by 2 bases, the J end by 5 bases, with 10 bases between. The CDR3 nucleotides are TGTGCCAGCAGCTTCCGACCGGGGAATGAAAAACTGTTTTTT. Translated: CASSFRPGNEKLFF.

The chain uses TRBV5-5 and TRBJ2-5, with TRBD2 matching over 7 bases. Germline V gene sequence: CDR1 SGHKS, CDR2 YYEKEE (reference sequence). This CDR3 is built from 14 residues. J lost 5 bases, V lost 6 bases, and 10 bases had no gene match. The CDR3 loop is CASTPREGRETQYF. In DNA form, the CDR3 reads TGTGCCAGCACCCCTAGGGAGGGTCGGGAGACCCAGTACTTC.

V gene TRBV7-6 combines with J gene TRBJ2-7; TRBD1 aligns across 9 bases. This CDR3 comprises 13 residues. Germline assignment: CDR1 SGHVS and CDR2 FNYEAQ. With 3 bases clipped from V and 4 bases from J, the junction kept 1 base outside the gene matches. The chain's CDR3 is CASSFGQGYEQYF. The CDR3 bases are TGTGCCAGCAGCTTCGGACAGGGGTACGAGCAGTACTTC.

J is TRBJ1-4 and V is TRBV6-6; D gene uncertain. This CDR3 contains 15 residues. V lost 5 bases to trimming and J lost 7 bases, with 17 bases between them. In germline, CDR1 is MNHNY, CDR2 SVGAGI (reference sequence). The CDR3: CASSPERGKGEKLFF. As DNA, the CDR3 is TGTGCCAGCAGTCCCGAACGAGGGAAAGGTGAAAAACTGTTTTTT.

The genes are TRBV29-1 and TRBJ2-3; D gene unclear. CDR1 and CDR2 (germline): SQVTM, ANQGSEA. This CDR3 region has 15 residues. V lost 1 base, J lost 0 bases, and 11 bases lay in between. As DNA, the CDR3 is TGCAGCGTTGAAGGTGTATTTCCTAGCACAGATACGCAGTATTTT. This gives the protein CSVEGVFPSTDTQYF.

The chain is built from TRBV2 and TRBJ1-2; tentative D call: TRBD1 (6 bases). The ends were cut back, 4 bases at V and 7 bases at J, with 16 bases in the middle. This CDR3 has 14 residues. Germline V gene data show CDR1 as SNHLY and CDR2 as FYNNEI. The CDR3 nucleotides read TGTGCCAGCAGTGCTCGGCAGCACAGGGCTGGCTACACCTTC. This codes for CASSARQHRAGYTF.

V gene TRBV29-1 combines with J gene TRBJ2-5; 8 bases agree with TRBD2. The ends lost 6 bases at V and 1 base at J; junction bases unmatched: 7. The length of the CDR3 is 14 residues. Per germline, CDR1 SQVTM and CDR2 ANQGSEA. The CDR3 is CSVAQGLVQETQYF. CDR3 nucleotide sequence: TGCAGCGTGGCCCAGGGACTAGTCCAAGAGACCCAGTACTTC.

The chain employs TRBV11-1 and TRBJ2-1; 10 nucleotides match TRBD2. With 4 bases clipped from V and 9 bases from J, the junction kept 9 bases outside the gene matches. In germline, CDR1 is SGHAT, CDR2 FQDESV (reference sequence). The CDR3 runs 15 residues. Written as DNA, the CDR3 is TGTGCCAGCAGCTGGACTAGCGGAGAAGGAATTGAGCAGTTCTTC. Its protein is CASSWTSGEGIEQFF.

This clone was counted between two and nine times. Different DNA sequences within this sample yield the same CDR3. The rearrangement links TRBV27 to TRBJ1-2; possibly TRBD1 for D (5 bases). This CDR3 has 14 amino acids. Trimming cost V 2 bases and J 2 bases, with 9 bases left between them. Germline CDR1 MNHEY, CDR2 SMNVEV (reference sequence). CDR3 amino acids: CASSLRQTNYGYTF. For the CDR3, the DNA is TGTGCCAGCAGTTTAAGACAGACAAACTATGGCTACACCTTC.

V gene TRBV30 combines with J gene TRBJ2-7, with D tentatively TRBD2 (5 bases). The CDR3 has 14 residues. V was shortened by 1 base and J by 2 bases, with 12 bases between the two germline ends. From germline, CDR1 is GTSNPN and CDR2 SVGIG (reference sequence). For the CDR3, the DNA is TGTGCCTGGAGTGGGAGCGGAGGAGCCTACGAGCAGTACTTC. Translating gives CAWSGSGGAYEQYF.

This rearrangement joins TRBV7-9 to TRBJ1-1, with 7 bases aligning to TRBD1. The CDR3 loop spans 16 amino acids. CDR1 and CDR2 from the germline V gene are SEHNR and FQNEAQ (reference sequence). J was trimmed by 0 bases and V by 1 base; bases with no gene match: 5. CDR3 sequence (DNA): TGTGCCAGCAGCTTAGGGGTAGGGGGCTTGAACACTGAAGCTTTCTTT. It is translated as CASSLGVGGLNTEAFF. The variable domain in full, with the rest retrieved from reference TRBV7-9 and TRBJ1-1, is DTGVSQNPRHKITKRGQNVTFRCDPISEHNRLYWYRQTLGQGPEFLTYFQNEAQLEKSRLLSDRFSAERPKGSFSTLEIQRTEQGDSAMYLCASSLGVGGLNTEAFFGQGTRLTVV.

This chain joins TRBV5-1 and TRBJ2-7; 11 bases are shared with TRBD2. V lost 0 bases and J lost 7; bases outside the gene matches: 6. CDR1 and CDR2 (germline): SGHRS, YFSETQ. The CDR3 spans 15 residues. The CDR3 DNA sequence: TGCGCCAGCAGCTTGGCTGGACTAGCGGGCGGGGAGCAGTACTTC. Its protein is CASSLAGLAGGEQYF.

The genes are TRBV5-1 and TRBJ1-2; possible D gene TRBD1, 5 bases. The CDR3 is made up of 15 amino acids. Germline assignment: CDR1 SGHRS and CDR2 YFSETQ. V lost 4 bases to trimming and J lost 2 bases, with 15 bases between them. Written as DNA, the CDR3 is TGCGCCAGCAGCGACCCTAGGACATCCAACTATGGCTACACCTTC. It is translated as CASSDPRTSNYGYTF.

The chain has TRBV6-5 and TRBJ2-7; TRBD2 matches 10 bases. The CDR3 loop spans 14 amino acids. With V trimmed by 5 bases and J by 1 base, 2 bases remained unmatched. Germline values: CDR1 MNHEY, CDR2 SVGAGI. CDR3 region: CASSSGGASYEQYV. The CDR3 DNA sequence: TGTGCCAGCAGTAGCGGGGGGGCTTCCTACGAGCAGTACGTC.

CDR3 residues: CASSLSTSGKNEQFF. CDR3 coding DNA: TGTGCCAGCAGCTTATCAACTAGCGGGAAAAATGAGCAGTTCTTC. The chain carries TRBV7-3 and TRBJ2-1; TRBD2 matches 10 bases. The CDR3 spans 15 residues. CDR1 is SGHTA, CDR2 FQGTGA, per germline. The V and J ends lost 2 bases and 7 bases, in that order; junction bases with no gene match: 5.

The chain has TRBV11-2 and TRBJ2-3; D not resolved. The CDR3 runs 12 residues. Trimming stripped 4 bases from V and 6 bases from J, with 8 bases between. CDR1 and CDR2 from the germline V gene are SGHAT and FQNNGV. CDR3 sequence reads: CASSSGSDTQYF. The CDR3 DNA reads as TGTGCCAGCAGCTCAGGCAGTGATACGCAGTATTTT.

V usage is TRBV9 and J usage is TRBJ1-6; TRBD1 agrees at 9 bases. The CDR3 consists of 15 residues. Germline V CDR1 and CDR2: SGDLS, YYNGEE. The junction had 5 bases not matched to a gene; V was cut back by 3 bases and J by 7 bases. The DNA of the CDR3 is TGTGCCAGCAGCGCGTGGGACAGGGAAAATTCACCCCTCCACTTT. This gives the protein CASSAWDRENSPLHF.

The chain uses TRBV6-6 and TRBJ2-5; 7 nucleotides agree with TRBD1. CDR3 length: 13 amino acids. CDR1 MNHNY and CDR2 SVGAGI come from the germline V gene (reference sequence). The J segment lost 5 bases and the V segment lost 7 bases, leaving 7 bases of the junction unmatched. CDR3 amino acids: CASTSTGFETQYF. CDR3 nucleotides: TGTGCCAGCACCTCGACAGGGTTCGAGACCCAGTACTTC.

This clone occurred a few times. The sample contains more than one DNA sequence encoding this CDR3. The chain employs TRBV5-4 and TRBJ2-1, with 7 positions matching TRBD2. Per germline, CDR1 SGHNT and CDR2 YYREEE (reference sequence). The CDR3 loop spans 15 amino acids. The V segment lost 0 bases and the J segment 5 bases; nucleotides outside the gene matches: 5. CDR3 bases: TGTGCCAGCAGCTTGGGGCTAGCGGAGAACAATGAGCAGTTCTTC. It encodes CASSLGLAENNEQFF.

CDR3 residues: CASSLTSTDTQYF. The DNA for the CDR3 is TGCGCCAGCAGCTTGACTAGCACAGATACGCAGTATTTT. The chain combines TRBV5-1 with TRBJ2-3; no clear D. This CDR3 region has 13 residues. V shed 1 base and J shed 0 bases, with 3 bases lying between them. Germline V gene lookup returns CDR1 SGHRS and CDR2 YFSETQ.

The chain recombines TRBV19 with TRBJ1-1; 9 nucleotides align to TRBD1. Germline-derived CDR1 and CDR2 are LNHDA and SQIVND (reference sequence). The CDR3 is made up of 18 amino acids. The J segment lost 0 bases and the V segment lost 3 bases, leaving 11 bases of the junction unmatched. The CDR3 loop is CASSMASGQGGLNTEAFF. The DNA of the CDR3 is TGTGCCAGTAGTATGGCTTCGGGACAGGGTGGCCTGAACACTGAAGCTTTCTTT.